The 10 T cell receptor beta chains below all came from one sample that was sequenced in a study of cytomegalovirus exposure and HLA in healthy donors. The study ran its PCR with 60 Vbeta and 13 Jbeta primers. Sequenced by immunoSEQ multiplex PCR; TCRdb stores in-frame clones only, minus some. This table has 100,000 to 150,000 clones, about two thirds appearing once. Sequenced input: PBMCs. The receptor set was obtained from a man aged 25 to 45 in good health and CMV-seronegative.

The rearrangement uses TRBV7-2 and TRBJ2-5; 9 bases match TRBD1. CDR1 is SGHTA, CDR2 FQGNSA, per germline. The junction had 10 bases not matched to a gene; V was cut back by 6 bases and J by 5 bases. The CDR3 consists of 15 residues. Here the CDR3 DNA reads TGTGCCAGCAGTCTGGGACAGGGTAGTTTGGAGACCCAGTACTTC. Its translation is CASSLGQGSLETQYF.

V and J are TRBV18 and TRBJ1-3; possible D gene TRBD1, 5 bases. CDR3 length: 17 residues. V lost 2 bases, J lost 0 bases, and 14 bases lay in between. The germline gives CDR1 KGHSH, CDR2 LQKENI. CDR3 coding DNA: TGTGCCAGCTCACCAGCCGGGGGTACGAGCTCTGGAAACACCATATATTTT. This sequence encodes CASSPAGGTSSGNTIYF.

The V gene is TRBV18, the J gene TRBJ2-7; the match to TRBD2 covers 9 bases. The CDR3 runs to 15 residues. Germline assignment: CDR1 KGHSH and CDR2 LQKENI. J was trimmed by 2 bases and V by 2 bases; bases with no gene match: 4. CDR3 nucleotides: TGTGCCAGCTCACCAGCTAGCGGGGTGGCCTACGAGCAGTACTTC. The encoded protein is CASSPASGVAYEQYF.

The chain is built from TRBV10-1 and TRBJ1-1, with D unclear. Per germline, CDR1 WNHNN and CDR2 SYGVQD (reference sequence). V was clipped by 6 bases and J by 1 base, with 9 bases between them. The CDR3 runs to 13 residues. CDR3 protein: CASSAGRNTEAFF. The CDR3 DNA reads as TGCGCCAGCAGCGCCGGGAGGAACACTGAAGCTTTCTTT.

The count of this clone is one. The J gene is TRBJ2-7, the V gene TRBV20-1, with a tentative D call TRBD1 (5 bases). Trimming left V 3 bases short and J 5 bases short, with 8 bases between. The germline V gene has CDR1 DFQATT and CDR2 SNEGSKA (reference sequence). The CDR3 has 11 residues. The CDR3 is CSASLRDEQYF. The CDR3 nucleotides are TGCAGTGCTAGTCTCAGGGACGAGCAGTACTTC.

This clone was seen more than once but under ten times. The chain employs TRBV4-1 and TRBJ2-3, with 12 bases identical to TRBD1. Trimming removed 4 bases from V and 1 base from J; junction bases left unmatched: 6. There are 17 residues in the CDR3. Germline V gene data show CDR1 as MGHRA and CDR2 as YSYEKL. This CDR3 reads CASSLSGTGGGTDTQYF. In DNA form, the CDR3 reads TGCGCCAGCAGCCTATCCGGGACAGGGGGCGGCACAGATACGCAGTATTTT.

The chain employs TRBV2 and TRBJ1-2; 7 bases align to TRBD1. Germline-derived CDR1 and CDR2 are SNHLY and FYNNEI. The CDR3 length is 13 residues. V dropped 6 bases and J dropped 7; count of bases not matched to a gene: 8. CDR3 sequence reads: CASRRDRDGGYTF. The CDR3 nucleotides read TGTGCCAGCAGGAGAGACAGGGACGGTGGCTACACCTTC.

The CDR3 loop is CASSPVGQGESSPLHF. The DNA of the CDR3 is TGCGCCAGCAGCCCGGTCGGACAGGGCGAGTCTTCACCCCTCCACTTT. The chain couples TRBV4-1 to TRBJ1-6; 8 bases are shared with TRBD1. The CDR3 sequence is 16 residues long. The ends lost 4 bases at V and 9 bases at J; junction bases unmatched: 11. Germline V gene lookup returns CDR1 MGHRA and CDR2 YSYEKL.

The rearrangement uses TRBV6-6 and TRBJ2-5; 13 bases are a match to TRBD2. Trimming took 5 bases from V and 9 from J; bases not matched to a gene: 9. From germline, CDR1 is MNHNY and CDR2 SVGAGI (reference sequence). The CDR3 has 15 amino acids. Here the CDR3 reads CASSPRLAGGEAQYF. CDR3 coding DNA: TGTGCCAGCAGTCCGAGACTAGCGGGGGGAGAAGCCCAGTACTTC.

This chain uses TRBV21-1 with TRBJ1-3; the table calls TRBD1, which could not be checked here. TRBV21-1 is a pseudogene segment. This CDR3 is 18 amino acids long. CDR3 in DNA: TGTGCCAGCAGCAAAGCGTGGATCGACAGGCCCTCTGGAAACACCATATATTTT. This encodes CASSKAWIDRPSGNTIYF.